Reported below is one T cell receptor beta chain. The germline V gene encodes CDR1 MNHEY and CDR2 SVGAGI. The V and J ends lost 4 bases and 5 bases respectively, with 11 bases between them. The CDR3 contains 13 residues. The source of the sample is a study of blood T cell repertoires in COVID-19. On the study more broadly: There were acute and convalescent COVID-19 samples, and they came from the United States, Italy and Spain. Nucleic acid was either cDNA or gDNA, and it came from T cells, B-cell-depleted T cells, or PBMCs.

TCRdb keeps only in-frame clones here, not all; method: immunoSEQ multiplex PCR. The table includes about 120,000 clones, 85% to 90% detected once. The specimen was peripheral blood. J is TRBJ1-1 and V is TRBV6-5; a weak D match, TRBD1 (5 bases). This TCR came from a human donor with acute or convalescent COVID-19. The donor label of this sample is uncertain. The CDR3, as DNA: TGTGCCAGCAGTTCCACGACAGAGACTGAAGCTTTCTTT. Protein: CASSSTTETEAFF.